This T cell receptor (beta chain) came from a study of human thymus T cells. Findings of the study overall: V and J gene usage appeared biased in thymic and blood repertoires.

Remarks on this clone: Its antigen remains unidentified.

Germline-derived CDR1 and CDR2 are KGHSH and LQKENI. The CDR3 contains 13 residues. Trimming pared 5 bases from V and 3 bases from J, leaving 11 bases between. This table comes from immunoSEQ multiplex PCR, and its TCRdb copy is limited to in-frame clones, with some not included. The table has approximately 46,000 clones, approximately 95% seen once. This rearrangement joins TRBV18 to TRBJ2-7; D might be TRBD1 (7 bases). Sequences were obtained from blood. This receptor was obtained from a girl under two years old with a congenital heart defect but otherwise immunologically healthy. CDR3 sequence: CASSSQGGYEQYF. The CDR3 DNA reads as TGTGCCAGCTCATCCCAGGGGGGCTACGAGCAGTACTTC. The full variable domain, completed using reference TRBV18 and TRBJ2-7, is NAGVMQNPRHLVRRRGQEARLRCSPMKGHSHVYWYRQLPEEGLKFMVYLQKENIIDESGMPKERFSAEFPKEGPSILRIQQVVRGDSAAYFCASSSQGGYEQYFGPGTRLTVT.